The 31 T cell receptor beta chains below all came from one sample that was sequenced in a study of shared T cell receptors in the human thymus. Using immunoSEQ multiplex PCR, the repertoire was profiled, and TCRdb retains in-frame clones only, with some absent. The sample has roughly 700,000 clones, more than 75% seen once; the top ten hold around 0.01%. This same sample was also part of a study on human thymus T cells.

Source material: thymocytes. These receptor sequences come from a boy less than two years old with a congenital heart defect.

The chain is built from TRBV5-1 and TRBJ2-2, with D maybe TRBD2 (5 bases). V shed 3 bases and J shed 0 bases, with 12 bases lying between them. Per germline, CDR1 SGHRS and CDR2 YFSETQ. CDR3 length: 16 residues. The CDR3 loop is CASSSGLQSNTGELFF. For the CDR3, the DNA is TGCGCCAGCAGCTCAGGACTCCAATCGAACACCGGGGAGCTGTTTTTT.

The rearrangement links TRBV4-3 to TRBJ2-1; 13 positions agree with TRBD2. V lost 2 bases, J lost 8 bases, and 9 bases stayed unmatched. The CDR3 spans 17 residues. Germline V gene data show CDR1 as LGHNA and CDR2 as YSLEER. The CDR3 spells CASSQKLAGGPGDEQFF. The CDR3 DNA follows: TGCGCCAGCAGCCAAAAACTAGCGGGAGGGCCGGGTGATGAGCAGTTCTTC.

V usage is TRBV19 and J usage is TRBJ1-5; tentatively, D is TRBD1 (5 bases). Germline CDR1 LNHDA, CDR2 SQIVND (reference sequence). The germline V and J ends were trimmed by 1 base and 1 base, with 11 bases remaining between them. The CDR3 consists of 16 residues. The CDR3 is CASSIGQGPSNQPQHF. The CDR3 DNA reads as TGTGCCAGTAGTATAGGGCAGGGTCCCAGCAATCAGCCCCAGCATTTT.

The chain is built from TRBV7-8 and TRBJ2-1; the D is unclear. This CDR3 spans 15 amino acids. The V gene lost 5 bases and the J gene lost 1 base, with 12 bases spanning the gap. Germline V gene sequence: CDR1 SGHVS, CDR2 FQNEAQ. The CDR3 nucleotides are TGTGCCAGCAGCCTAACTCGTGGTTCCTACAATGAGCAGTTCTTC. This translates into CASSLTRGSYNEQFF.

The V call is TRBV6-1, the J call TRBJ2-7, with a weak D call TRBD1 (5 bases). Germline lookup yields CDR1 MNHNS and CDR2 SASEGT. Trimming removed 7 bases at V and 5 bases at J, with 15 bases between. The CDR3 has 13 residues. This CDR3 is CASTSWGANEQYF. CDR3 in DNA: TGTGCCAGCACCTCTTGGGGCGCCAACGAGCAGTACTTC.

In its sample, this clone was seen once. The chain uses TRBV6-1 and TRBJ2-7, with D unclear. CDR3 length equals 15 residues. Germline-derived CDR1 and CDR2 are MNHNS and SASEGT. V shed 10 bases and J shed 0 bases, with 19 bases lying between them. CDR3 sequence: CATTSPTDLSYEQYF. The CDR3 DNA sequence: TGTGCCACCACGAGCCCAACCGATCTCTCCTACGAGCAGTACTTC.

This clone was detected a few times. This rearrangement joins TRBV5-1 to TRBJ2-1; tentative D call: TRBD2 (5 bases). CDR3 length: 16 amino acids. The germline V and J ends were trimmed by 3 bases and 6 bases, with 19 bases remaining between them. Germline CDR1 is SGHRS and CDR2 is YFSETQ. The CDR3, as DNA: TGCGCCAGCAGCTACCCTCGCAGAGGGAAACCCAATGAGCAGTTCTTC. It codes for CASSYPRRGKPNEQFF.

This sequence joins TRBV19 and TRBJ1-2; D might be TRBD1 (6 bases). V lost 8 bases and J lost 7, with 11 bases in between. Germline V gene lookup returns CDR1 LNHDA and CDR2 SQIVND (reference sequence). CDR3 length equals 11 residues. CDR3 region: CASQRGGGYTF. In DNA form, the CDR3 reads TGTGCCAGTCAAAGAGGGGGTGGCTACACCTTC. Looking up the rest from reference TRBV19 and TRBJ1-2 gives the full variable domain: DGGITQSPKYLFRKEGQNVTLSCEQNLNHDAMYWYRQDPGQGLRLIYYSQIVNDFQKGDIAEGYSVSREKKESFPLTVTSAQKNPTAFYLCASQRGGGYTFGSGTRLTVV.

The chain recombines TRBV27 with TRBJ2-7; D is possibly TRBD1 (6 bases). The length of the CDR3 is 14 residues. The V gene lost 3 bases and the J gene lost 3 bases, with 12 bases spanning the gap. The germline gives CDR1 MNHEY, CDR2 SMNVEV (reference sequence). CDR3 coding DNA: TGTGCCAGCAGTTTCTACAGGGAGTGCTACGAGCAGTACTTC. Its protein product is CASSFYRECYEQYF.

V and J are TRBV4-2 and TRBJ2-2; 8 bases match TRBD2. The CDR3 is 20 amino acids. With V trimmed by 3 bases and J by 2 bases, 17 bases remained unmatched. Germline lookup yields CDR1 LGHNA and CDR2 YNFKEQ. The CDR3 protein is CASSHDQTRRLARNTGELFF. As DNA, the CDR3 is TGTGCCAGCAGCCACGACCAAACCCGAAGACTAGCGAGAAACACCGGGGAGCTGTTTTTT.

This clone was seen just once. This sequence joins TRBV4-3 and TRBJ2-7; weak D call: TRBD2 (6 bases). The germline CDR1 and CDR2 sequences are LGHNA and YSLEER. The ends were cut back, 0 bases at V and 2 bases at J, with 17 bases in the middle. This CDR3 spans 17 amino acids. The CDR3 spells CASSQDPQRGKTYEQYF. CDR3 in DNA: TGCGCCAGCAGCCAAGATCCTCAACGGGGGAAAACCTACGAGCAGTACTTC.

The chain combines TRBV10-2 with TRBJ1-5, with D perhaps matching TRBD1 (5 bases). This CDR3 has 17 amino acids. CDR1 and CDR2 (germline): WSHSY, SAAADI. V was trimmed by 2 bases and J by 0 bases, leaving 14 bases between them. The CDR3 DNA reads TGCGCCAGCAGTGAGGGACAATTAATTTATAGCAATCAGCCCCAGCATTTT. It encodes CASSEGQLIYSNQPQHF.

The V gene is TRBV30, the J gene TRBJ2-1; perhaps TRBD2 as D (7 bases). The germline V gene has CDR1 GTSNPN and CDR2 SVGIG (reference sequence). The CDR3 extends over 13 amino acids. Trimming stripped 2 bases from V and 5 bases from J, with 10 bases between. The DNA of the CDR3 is TGTGCCTGGAGTTCGGGGGGCGACAATGAGCAGTTCTTC. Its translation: CAWSSGGDNEQFF.

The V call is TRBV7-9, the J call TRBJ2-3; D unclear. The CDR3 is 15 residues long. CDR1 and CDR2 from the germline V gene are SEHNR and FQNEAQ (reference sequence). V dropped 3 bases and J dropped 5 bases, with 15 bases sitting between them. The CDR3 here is CASSLGRRSGDTQYF. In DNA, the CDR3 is TGTGCCAGCAGCTTGGGCAGAAGATCCGGAGATACGCAGTATTTT.

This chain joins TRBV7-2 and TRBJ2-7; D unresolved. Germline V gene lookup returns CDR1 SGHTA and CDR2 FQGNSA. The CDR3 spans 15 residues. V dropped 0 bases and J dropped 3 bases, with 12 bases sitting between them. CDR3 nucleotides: TGTGCCAGCAGCTTAGCTCCTTACCAGATCTACGAGCAGTACTTC. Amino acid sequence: CASSLAPYQIYEQYF.

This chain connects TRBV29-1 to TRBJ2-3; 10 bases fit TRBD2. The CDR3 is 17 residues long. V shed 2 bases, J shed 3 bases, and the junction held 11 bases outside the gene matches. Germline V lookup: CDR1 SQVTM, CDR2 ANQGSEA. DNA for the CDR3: TGCAGCGTTGAATCGTCGGGACTAGCGACGAGTACAGATACGCAGTATTTT. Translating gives CSVESSGLATSTDTQYF.

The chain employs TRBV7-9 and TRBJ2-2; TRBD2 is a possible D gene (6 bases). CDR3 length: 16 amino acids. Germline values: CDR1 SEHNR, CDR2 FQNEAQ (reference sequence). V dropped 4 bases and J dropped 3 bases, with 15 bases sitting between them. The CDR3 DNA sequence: TGTGCCAGCAGCTCAGGAGGGCCCCCACACACCGGGGAGCTGTTTTTT. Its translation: CASSSGGPPHTGELFF.

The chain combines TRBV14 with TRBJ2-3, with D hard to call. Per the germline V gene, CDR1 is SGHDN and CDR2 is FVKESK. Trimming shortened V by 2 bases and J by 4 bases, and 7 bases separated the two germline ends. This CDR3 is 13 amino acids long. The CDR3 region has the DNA TGTGCCAGCAGCCAACCCAAGCCAGATACGCAGTATTTT. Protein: CASSQPKPDTQYF.

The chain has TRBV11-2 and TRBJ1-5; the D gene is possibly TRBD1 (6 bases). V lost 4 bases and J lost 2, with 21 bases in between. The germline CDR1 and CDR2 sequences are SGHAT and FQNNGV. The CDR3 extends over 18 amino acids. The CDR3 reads CASSSRTKDRGGNQPQHF. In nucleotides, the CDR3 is TGTGCCAGCAGCTCTAGAACGAAGGACAGAGGAGGCAATCAGCCCCAGCATTTT.

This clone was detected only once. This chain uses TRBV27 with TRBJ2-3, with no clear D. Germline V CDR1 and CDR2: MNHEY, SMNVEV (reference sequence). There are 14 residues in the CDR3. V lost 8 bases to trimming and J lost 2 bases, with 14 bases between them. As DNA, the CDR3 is TGTGCCAGCTCCCTTTCAGAGGACACAGATACGCAGTATTTT. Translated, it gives CASSLSEDTDTQYF.

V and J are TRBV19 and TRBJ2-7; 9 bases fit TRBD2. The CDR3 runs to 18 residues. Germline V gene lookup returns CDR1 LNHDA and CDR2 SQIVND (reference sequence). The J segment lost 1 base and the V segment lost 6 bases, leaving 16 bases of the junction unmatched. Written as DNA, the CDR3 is TGTGCCAGTAGCAAAAGACTAGCGGACACCCTGGTTTCCTACGAGCAGTACTTC. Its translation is CASSKRLADTLVSYEQYF.

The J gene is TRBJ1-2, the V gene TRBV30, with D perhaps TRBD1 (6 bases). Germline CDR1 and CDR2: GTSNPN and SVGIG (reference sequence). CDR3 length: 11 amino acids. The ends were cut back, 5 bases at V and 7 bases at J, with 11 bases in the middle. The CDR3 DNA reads TGTGCCTGGTCCGGGACATGTGGCTACACCTTC. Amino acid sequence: CAWSGTCGYTF.

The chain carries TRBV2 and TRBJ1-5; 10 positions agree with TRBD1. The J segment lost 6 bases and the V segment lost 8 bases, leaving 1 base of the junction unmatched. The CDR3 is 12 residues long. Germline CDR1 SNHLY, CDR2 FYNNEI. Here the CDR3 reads CASWDRGQPQHF. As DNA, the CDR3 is TGTGCCAGCTGGGACAGGGGTCAGCCCCAGCATTTT.

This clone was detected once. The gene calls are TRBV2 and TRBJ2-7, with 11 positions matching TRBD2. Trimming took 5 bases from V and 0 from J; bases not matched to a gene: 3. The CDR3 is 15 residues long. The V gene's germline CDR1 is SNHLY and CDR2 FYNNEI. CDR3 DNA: TGTGCCAGCAGTCCTAGCGGGAGGTACTCCTACGAGCAGTACTTC. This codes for CASSPSGRYSYEQYF.

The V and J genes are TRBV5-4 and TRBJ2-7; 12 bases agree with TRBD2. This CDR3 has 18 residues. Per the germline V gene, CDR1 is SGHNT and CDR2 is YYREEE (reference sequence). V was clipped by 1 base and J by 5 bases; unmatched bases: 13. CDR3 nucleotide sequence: TGTGCCAGCAGCTTGCGGCTAGCGGGAGGGCCTGGAGCACACGAGCAGTACTTC. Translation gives CASSLRLAGGPGAHEQYF. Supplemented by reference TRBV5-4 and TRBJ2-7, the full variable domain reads ETGVTQSPTHLIKTRGQQVTLRCSSQSGHNTVSWYQQALGQGPQFIFQYYREEENGRGNFPPRFSGLQFPNYSSELNVNALELDDSALYLCASSLRLAGGPGAHEQYFGPGTRLTVT.

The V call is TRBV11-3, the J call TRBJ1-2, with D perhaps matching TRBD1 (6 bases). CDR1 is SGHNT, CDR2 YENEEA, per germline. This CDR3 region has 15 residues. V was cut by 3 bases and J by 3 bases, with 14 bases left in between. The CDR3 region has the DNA TGTGCCAGCAGCTTGGGTACAGGGACCTACTATGGCTACACCTTC. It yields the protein CASSLGTGTYYGYTF.

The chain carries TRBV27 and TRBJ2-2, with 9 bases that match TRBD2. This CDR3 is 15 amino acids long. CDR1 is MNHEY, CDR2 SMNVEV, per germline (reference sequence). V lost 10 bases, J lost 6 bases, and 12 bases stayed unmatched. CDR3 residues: CATAASGRCAGELFF. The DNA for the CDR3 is TGTGCCACCGCAGCAAGCGGGAGGTGTGCCGGGGAGCTGTTTTTT.

The CDR3 region is CAIHRGTNSGANVLTF. The CDR3 nucleotides are TGTGCCATCCACAGGGGGACGAACTCTGGGGCCAACGTCCTGACTTTC. The rearrangement uses TRBV2 and TRBJ2-6; TRBD1 matches 8 bases. Germline CDR1 is SNHLY and CDR2 is FYNNEI. CDR3 length: 16 residues. The V segment lost 10 bases and the J segment 0 bases; nucleotides outside the gene matches: 8.

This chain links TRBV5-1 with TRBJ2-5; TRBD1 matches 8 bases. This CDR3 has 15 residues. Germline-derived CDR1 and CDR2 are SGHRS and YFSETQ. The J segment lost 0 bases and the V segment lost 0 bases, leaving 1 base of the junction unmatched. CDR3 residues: CASSLVRGHQETQYF. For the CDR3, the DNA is TGCGCCAGCAGCTTGGTCAGGGGGCACCAAGAGACCCAGTACTTC. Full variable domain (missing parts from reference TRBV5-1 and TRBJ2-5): KAGVTQTPRYLIKTRGQQVTLSCSPISGHRSVSWYQQTPGQGLQFLFEYFSETQRNKGNFPGRFSGRQFSNSRSEMNVSTLELGDSALYLCASSLVRGHQETQYFGPGTRLLVL.

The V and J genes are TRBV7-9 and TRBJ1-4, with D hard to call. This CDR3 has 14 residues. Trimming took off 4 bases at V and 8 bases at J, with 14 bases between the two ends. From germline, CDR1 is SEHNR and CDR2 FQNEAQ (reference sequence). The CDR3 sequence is CASSSRHRKEKLFF. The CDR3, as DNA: TGTGCCAGCAGCTCTCGACACCGTAAGGAAAAACTGTTTTTT. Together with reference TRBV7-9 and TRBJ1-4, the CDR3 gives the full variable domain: DTGVSQNPRHKITKRGQNVTFRCDPISEHNRLYWYRQTLGQGPEFLTYFQNEAQLEKSRLLSDRFSAERPKGSFSTLEIQRTEQGDSAMYLCASSSRHRKEKLFFGSGTQLSVL.

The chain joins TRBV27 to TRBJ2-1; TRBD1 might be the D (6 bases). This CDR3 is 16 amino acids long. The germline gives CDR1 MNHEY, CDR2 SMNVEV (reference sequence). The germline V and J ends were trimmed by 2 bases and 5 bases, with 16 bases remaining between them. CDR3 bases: TGTGCCAGCAGTTTAGGTGTGAAGGGGGTAGACAATGAGCAGTTCTTC. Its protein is CASSLGVKGVDNEQFF.